The next 15 T cell receptor beta chains were all read from a single sample in a study of blood T cells in healthy people across ages. With a J-beta primer mix and a sample-barcoded 5' primer, a second PCR ran about 7 to 12 cycles. TCRdb reprocessed the 5' RACE reads via MiXCR and lists one record per CDR3 protein. The sample consists of about 1.8 million distinct CDR3 sequences, about 49% of them appearing once. Input material: blood. The receptors derive from a woman aged 40-49 years in good health.

The V call is TRBV2, the J call TRBJ2-3; TRBD2 matches at 10 bases. Germline CDR1 is SNHLY and CDR2 is FYNNEI. V was pared by 7 bases and J by 5 bases, with 9 bases of the junction left unmatched. The CDR3 totals 15 residues. The CDR3 reads CASNGGAGGQDTQYF. CDR3 nucleotide sequence: TGTGCCAGCAACGGGGGAGCGGGGGGGCAAGATACGCAGTATTTT.

The chain is built from TRBV7-2 and TRBJ2-7; tentative D call: TRBD2 (6 bases). The CDR3 totals 16 residues. Germline V gene data show CDR1 as SGHTA and CDR2 as FQGNSA. The germline V and J ends were trimmed by 6 bases and 2 bases, with 20 bases remaining between them. CDR3 amino acids: CASRERMGLLTYEQYF. DNA for the CDR3: TGTGCCAGCAGAGAACGGATGGGACTTCTTACCTACGAGCAGTACTTC.

The chain links TRBV9 to TRBJ2-3; 8 bases match TRBD2. The germline V gene encodes CDR1 SGDLS and CDR2 YYNGEE. Losses at the gene ends were 1 base for V and 4 bases for J; bases not matched to a gene: 5. CDR3 length: 15 amino acids. The CDR3 coding sequence is TGTGCCAGCAGCGTACTGGGACTAGACCCAGATACGCAGTATTTT. It codes for CASSVLGLDPDTQYF.

This clonotype appeared a single time. The genes are TRBV29-1 and TRBJ1-2; D not resolved. V shed 3 bases and J shed 2 bases, with 13 bases lying between them. There are 14 residues in the CDR3. CDR1 and CDR2 (germline): SQVTM, ANQGSEA. The CDR3 loop reads CSVEDSSPNYGYTF. The CDR3 DNA reads as TGCAGCGTTGAGGATTCGTCGCCAAACTATGGCTACACCTTC.

The CDR3 region is CASSRTNIDRGRETQYF. CDR3 coding DNA: TGTGCCAGCAGCCGCACGAACATTGACAGGGGGCGTGAGACCCAGTACTTC. This chain links TRBV11-2 with TRBJ2-5; 10 bases agree with TRBD1. The ends lost 5 bases at V and 5 bases at J; junction bases unmatched: 14. There are 17 residues in the CDR3. From germline, CDR1 is SGHAT and CDR2 FQNNGV.

This CDR3 reads CSAYPGTGVNQPQHF. The CDR3 DNA reads TGCAGTGCGTATCCCGGGACAGGAGTGAATCAGCCCCAGCATTTT. V and J are TRBV20-1 and TRBJ1-5; 8 positions match TRBD1. This CDR3 region has 15 residues. Germline loops: CDR1 DFQATT, CDR2 SNEGSKA (reference sequence). The V gene end was trimmed by 6 bases and the J gene end by 4 bases; junction bases not matched to a gene: 11.

The chain joins TRBV7-9 to TRBJ2-3, with 14 bases identical to TRBD2. CDR1 SEHNR and CDR2 FQNEAQ come from the germline V gene (reference sequence). V lost 3 bases, J lost 6 bases, and 5 bases stayed unmatched. The CDR3 is made up of 16 amino acids. The CDR3 loop is CASSFWTSGGMDTQYF. For the CDR3, the DNA is TGTGCCAGCAGCTTCTGGACTAGCGGGGGGATGGATACGCAGTATTTT. The variable domain in full, completed from reference TRBV7-9 and TRBJ2-3, reads DTGVSQNPRHKITKRGQNVTFRCDPISEHNRLYWYRQTLGQGPEFLTYFQNEAQLEKSRLLSDRFSAERPKGSFSTLEIQRTEQGDSAMYLCASSFWTSGGMDTQYFGPGTRLTVL.

This clonotype was observed at least ten times. V and J are TRBV7-6 and TRBJ2-7; D not resolved. The CDR3 extends over 14 amino acids. Trimming took 5 bases from V and 1 from J, leaving 12 bases between them. CDR1 is SGHVS and CDR2 is FNYEAQ in the germline V gene. The CDR3 region is CASSPQTVSYEQYF. CDR3 coding DNA: TGTGCCAGCAGCCCTCAGACTGTATCCTACGAGCAGTACTTC.

The chain is built from TRBV7-8 and TRBJ2-7; TRBD1 matches 9 bases. TRBJ2-5 explains the end of the DNA better; the J call may be wrong. Germline CDR1 reads SGHVS; CDR2 reads FQNEAQ. This CDR3 is 14 amino acids long. The CDR3 reads CASSDGQGKETQYF. The CDR3, as DNA: TGTGCCAGCAGCGACGGACAGGGGAAAGAGACCCAGTACTTC.

The rearrangement joins TRBV7-9 to TRBJ2-5; 8 nucleotides line up with TRBD2. The trim removed 11 bases at V and 6 bases at J, leaving 14 bases unmatched. The CDR3 extends over 14 amino acids. CDR1 is SEHNR and CDR2 is FQNEAQ in the germline V gene (reference sequence). DNA of the CDR3: TGTGCCGCGTCCGGCGGGGGGAAATGGAAGACCCAGTACTTC. Translating gives CAASGGGKWKTQYF.

The chain is built from TRBV29-1 and TRBJ2-3; D is possibly TRBD1 (5 bases). The length of the CDR3 is 13 residues. V was pared by 5 bases and J by 3 bases, with 12 bases between. CDR1 is SQVTM and CDR2 is ANQGSEA in the germline V gene. The CDR3 DNA is TGCAGCGTTAGGGCAGGGTTAACAGATACGCAGTATTTT. Protein product: CSVRAGLTDTQYF.

This chain joins TRBV7-2 and TRBJ2-7, with 7 bases matching TRBD2. CDR1 and CDR2 (germline): SGHTA, FQGNSA. The trim removed 4 bases at V and 5 bases at J, leaving 8 bases unmatched. The CDR3 has 14 amino acids. Here the CDR3 DNA reads TGTGCCAGCAGCTCCCCCGGGAGGAACGACGAGCAGTACTTC. Its protein product is CASSSPGRNDEQYF.

This clonotype came up a few times. The chain recombines TRBV9 with TRBJ2-6, with D perhaps TRBD1 or TRBD2 (5 bases each). Germline-derived CDR1 and CDR2 are SGDLS and YYNGEE. Deletions cut 7 bases from V and 0 bases from J, with 11 bases between. This CDR3 region has 15 residues. CDR3 in amino acids: CASFGTASGANVLTF. In DNA, the CDR3 is TGTGCCAGCTTCGGGACCGCCTCTGGGGCCAACGTCCTGACTTTC.

A few counts support this clonotype. This chain links TRBV7-2 with TRBJ2-6, with D unclear. V was cut by 3 bases and J by 0 bases, with 12 bases left in between. Looked up from germline, CDR1 is SGHTA and CDR2 is FQGNSA. The CDR3 has 17 amino acids. For the CDR3, the DNA is TGTGCCAGCAGCTTGAGCCTGACCGGCTCTGGGGCCAACGTCCTGACTTTC. Protein sequence: CASSLSLTGSGANVLTF.

V and J are TRBV7-2 and TRBJ1-1; 7 bases agree with TRBD1. This CDR3 is 17 amino acids long. J gave up 1 base and V 0 bases, and 8 bases lay outside the gene matches. CDR1 and CDR2 (germline): SGHTA, FQGNSA. The CDR3 is CASSLASTGASNTEAFF. CDR3 DNA: TGTGCCAGCAGCTTAGCGTCTACAGGGGCTTCGAACACTGAAGCTTTCTTT.